The 29 T cell receptor beta chains below come from one sample, sequenced in a study of blood T cells in healthy people across ages. Through a sample-barcoded 5' primer and a J-beta primer mix, a second PCR was run for roughly 7 to 12 cycles. TCRdb reprocessed the 5' RACE reads with MiXCR, giving one entry per CDR3 protein. This sample has 850,000 or so distinct CDR3 sequences, with under 35% found just once. The source material was blood. The receptors derive from a woman aged 80 or older in good health.

In this sample, this clonotype turned up many times. The chain joins TRBV5-1 to TRBJ2-7, with D perhaps matching TRBD2 (6 bases). V was cut by 4 bases and J by 1 base, with 12 bases left in between. The CDR3 runs to 14 residues. In germline, CDR1 is SGHRS, CDR2 YFSETQ. CDR3 region: CASSAAAGSYEQYF. The CDR3 nucleotides are TGCGCCAGCAGCGCGGCTGCGGGGTCCTACGAGCAGTACTTC.

This clonotype came up a few times. The genes are TRBV20-1 and TRBJ2-3; 8 positions match TRBD2. Trimming removed 2 bases from V and 3 bases from J; junction bases left unmatched: 7. The CDR3 has 15 amino acids. CDR1 and CDR2 from the germline V gene are DFQATT and SNEGSKA (reference sequence). CDR3 loop: CSARSLAGLTDTQYF. In DNA form, the CDR3 reads TGCAGTGCTAGATCCCTAGCGGGCTTGACAGATACGCAGTATTTT.

Written as DNA, the CDR3 is TGTGCCAGCAGCTTAGCGACGAGGGAGGGTGAAGCTTTCTTT. It yields the protein CASSLATREGEAFF. The V and J genes are TRBV7-2 and TRBJ1-1; no firm D call. Trimming stripped 0 bases from V and 7 bases from J, with 12 bases between. Germline loops: CDR1 SGHTA, CDR2 FQGNSA. This CDR3 region has 14 residues.

On this clonotype: The junction differs from germline at one of its ends, possibly a read error. The chain is built from TRBV7-8 and TRBJ2-7; 8 positions agree with TRBD2. Germline V gives CDR1 SGHVS, CDR2 FQNEAQ. This CDR3 contains 20 residues. CDR3 DNA: TGTGCCAGTAGCTTACCAGGGGCAAAAGGGACGGGGGGGGTCAACAATGAGCAGTACTTC. Protein product: CASSLPGAKGTGGVNNEQYF.

Ten or more counts support this clonotype. The gene calls are TRBV7-9 and TRBJ2-1; D gene uncertain. Germline loops: CDR1 SEHNR, CDR2 FQNEAQ (reference sequence). The V end was cut by 2 bases, the J end by 10 bases, with 9 bases between. This CDR3 is built from 12 residues. This CDR3 reads CASSLTTLEQFF. Here the CDR3 DNA reads TGTGCCAGCAGCTTAACAACCCTGGAGCAGTTCTTC.

This clonotype appeared many times. The rearrangement uses TRBV25-1 and TRBJ2-7; TRBD1 might be the D (5 bases). This CDR3 comprises 14 residues. The V gene lost 4 bases and the J gene lost 4 bases, with 14 bases spanning the gap. Looked up from germline, CDR1 is MGHDK and CDR2 is SYGVNS. CDR3 nucleotide sequence: TGTGCCAGCAGTGTAGTTCAGGGTGCTTACGAGCAGTACTTC. Residues: CASSVVQGAYEQYF.

This clonotype was found a few times. A much larger clone differs from this one at a single base, so this may be a read error. The rearrangement joins TRBV7-2 to TRBJ2-5; D is possibly TRBD1 (5 bases). The V end lost 0 bases, the J end lost 11 bases, and 16 bases lay between the germline ends. In germline, CDR1 is SGHTA, CDR2 FQGNSA. The CDR3 spans 14 residues. The CDR3 spells CASSLAVTDNEQYF. Written as DNA, the CDR3 is TGTGCCAGCAGCTTAGCGGTTACGGACAATGAGCAGTACTTC.

This clonotype was observed a few times. The CDR3 DNA reads TGTGCCTGGAGTGTCGGACTAGCAAGGTCGAATGAGCAGTTCTTC. Amino acids: CAWSVGLARSNEQFF. V and J are TRBV30 and TRBJ2-1; 8 bases match TRBD2. Trimming cost V 0 bases and J 7 bases; bases outside gene matches: 8. In germline, CDR1 is GTSNPN, CDR2 SVGIG (reference sequence). The CDR3 consists of 15 residues.

On this clonotype itself: This may come from a read error, since a much larger clone is one base off. The rearrangement uses TRBV4-3 and TRBJ2-1, with TRBD2 matching 11 bases. The DNA matches TRBJ2-7 better at its end, which makes the J call doubtful. This CDR3 region has 16 residues. Germline assignment: CDR1 LGHNA and CDR2 YSLEER. CDR3 residues: CASSQLAGGAYNEQYF. DNA for the CDR3: TGCGCCAGCAGCCAACTAGCGGGGGGCGCCTACAATGAGCAGTACTTC.

This clonotype was observed many times. V usage is TRBV6-5 and J usage is TRBJ2-5; D unclear. This CDR3 is 15 amino acids long. Germline V gene lookup returns CDR1 MNHEY and CDR2 SVGAGI. Between the trimmed V and J ends, which lost 6 bases and 4 bases, there was a span of 18 bases. DNA for the CDR3: TGTGCCAGCAGAGGCCGGACGGGTCCCGGAGAGACCCAGTACTTC. Its translation is CASRGRTGPGETQYF.

V and J are TRBV12-3 or TRBV12-4 and TRBJ1-5; D call uncertain. The V end was cut by 3 bases, the J end by 0 bases, with 12 bases between. The CDR3 extends over 16 amino acids. CDR3 region: CASSFITAYSNQPQHF. The CDR3 DNA reads as TGTGCCAGCAGTTTTATCACGGCTTATAGCAATCAGCCCCAGCATTTT.

The chain couples TRBV29-1 to TRBJ1-2; 7 bases agree with TRBD1. This CDR3 is 15 amino acids long. Trimming removed 7 bases from V and 5 bases from J; junction bases left unmatched: 16. The germline CDR1 and CDR2 sequences are SQVTM and ANQGSEA. The CDR3 spells CSAVRDSMISYGYTF. The CDR3 bases are TGCAGCGCCGTTAGGGACAGCATGATCTCTTATGGCTACACCTTC.

A remark on this clonotype: This may be a read error, as it is one base from a much larger clone. The chain links TRBV6-6 to TRBJ2-1; no clear D. The CDR3 runs 11 residues. CDR1 MNHNY and CDR2 SVGAGI come from the germline V gene (reference sequence). Trimming removed 10 bases at V and 13 bases at J, with 17 bases between. Here the CDR3 reads CATSLTETQFF. The CDR3 DNA sequence: TGTGCCACGTCACTTACGGAGACCCAGTTCTTC.

The V gene is TRBV18, the J gene TRBJ2-2; D gene unclear. With 1 base removed from V and 5 bases from J, the gap between germline ends came to 14 bases. Germline CDR1 and CDR2: KGHSH and LQKENI. CDR3 length: 16 residues. The CDR3 nucleotides read TGTGCCAGCTCACCACTGCCGGGTCCTGGGACCGGGGAGCTGTTTTTT. Amino acids: CASSPLPGPGTGELFF.

There are a few counts of this clonotype. V and J are TRBV5-6 and TRBJ2-5; no clear D. V shed 0 bases and J shed 11 bases, with 11 bases lying between them. Germline loops: CDR1 SGHDT, CDR2 YYEEEE. The CDR3 has 12 amino acids. The CDR3 nucleotides read TGTGCCAGCAGCTTGGCAACGACGGAACAGTACTTC. This gives the protein CASSLATTEQYF.

This clonotype was observed at least ten times. The chain has TRBV20-1 and TRBJ1-2, with D perhaps TRBD1 (6 bases). Trimming cost V 7 bases and J 8 bases, with 29 bases left between them. The length of the CDR3 is 16 residues. Germline CDR1 DFQATT, CDR2 SNEGSKA (reference sequence). The CDR3 nucleotides read TGCAGTGTCCTGAGGGGGGCAGGATCCCCTAGCGGGGGCTACACCTTC. Protein: CSVLRGAGSPSGGYTF.

This clonotype has ten or more counts. The chain couples TRBV2 to TRBJ2-3; 10 nucleotides match TRBD2. Trimming took 5 bases from V and 13 from J; bases not matched to a gene: 21. CDR1 and CDR2 from the germline V gene are SNHLY and FYNNEI. This CDR3 is 17 amino acids long. CDR3 DNA: TGTGCCAGCAGTCAACTTCCGGGACTAGCGAGGGGGACTTCGAAGTATTTT. It is translated as CASSQLPGLARGTSKYF. Complete variable domain (other parts from reference TRBV2 and TRBJ2-3): EPEVTQTPSHQVTQMGQEVILRCVPISNHLYFYWYRQILGQKVEFLVSFYNNEISEKSEIFDDQFSVERPDGSNFTLKIRSTKLEDSAMYFCASSQLPGLARGTSKYFGPGTRLTVL.

Worth noting for this clonotype: One end of the junction varies from germline; a read error may be responsible. In DNA, the CDR3 is TGTGCCACCAGTGATTCGACAGGTGGCCAGCCCCGGCATTTT. Protein: CATSDSTGGQPRHF. The V call is TRBV24-1, the J call TRBJ1-5, with D possibly being TRBD1 (6 bases). The CDR3 sequence is 14 residues long. Germline V gives CDR1 KGHDR, CDR2 SFDVKD.

At least ten counts were recorded for this clonotype. This chain connects TRBV20-1 to TRBJ2-1; 7 bases agree with TRBD1. From germline, CDR1 is DFQATT and CDR2 SNEGSKA (reference sequence). V trimming: 4 bases; J trimming: 5 bases; junction bases outside the gene matches: 5. CDR3 size: 13 residues. The CDR3, as DNA: TGCAGTGCTAAAACAGGGGTGAACAATGAGCAGTTCTTC. It encodes CSAKTGVNNEQFF.

The chain has TRBV6-2 or TRBV6-3 and TRBJ2-7, with 10 bases identical to TRBD2. The CDR3 is made up of 17 amino acids. Germline CDR1 MNHEY, CDR2 SVGEGT. J was trimmed by 0 bases and V by 5 bases; bases with no gene match: 10. The CDR3: CASSRPGTSDLSYEQYF. Written as DNA, the CDR3 is TGTGCCAGCAGTCGTCCCGGGACTAGCGACCTCTCCTACGAGCAGTACTTC.

This clonotype was found many times. The gene calls are TRBV6-6 and TRBJ1-2; 11 bases fit TRBD1. This CDR3 spans 16 amino acids. The germline V gene has CDR1 MNHNY and CDR2 SVGAGI (reference sequence). Losses at the gene ends were 6 bases for V and 3 bases for J; bases not matched to a gene: 9. The CDR3 here is CASSPSGQGAYYGYTF. The CDR3 DNA reads as TGTGCCAGCAGCCCTTCTGGACAGGGGGCTTACTATGGCTACACCTTC.

The rearrangement uses TRBV2 and TRBJ1-2, with 10 bases matching TRBD1. The CDR3 length is 17 residues. Germline V gives CDR1 SNHLY, CDR2 FYNNEI. V shed 5 bases, J shed 0 bases, and the junction held 9 bases outside the gene matches. The CDR3 DNA sequence: TGTGCCAGCAGTTACCGGGACAGGGGCTCTGCTAACTATGGCTACACCTTC. It specifies CASSYRDRGSANYGYTF.

This clonotype was seen once. This could be a read error, since a much larger clone is one nucleotide away. This is likely a read error, given that the CDR3 carries no conserved phenylalanine or tryptophan at its end. The gene calls are TRBV7-9 and TRBJ2-5, with 11 bases matching TRBD2. Germline V gives CDR1 SEHNR, CDR2 FQNEAQ (reference sequence). The CDR3 length is 17 residues. The V segment lost 0 bases and the J segment 4 bases; nucleotides outside the gene matches: 7. This CDR3 is CASSLAASGGRGETQYS. The CDR3 DNA sequence: TGTGCCAGCAGCTTAGCGGCTAGCGGGGGGCGCGGAGAGACCCAGTACTCC.

This clonotype has ten or more counts. The V call is TRBV6-5, the J call TRBJ2-7; TRBD2 matches at 11 bases. The CDR3 is 16 residues long. Germline CDR1 MNHEY, CDR2 SVGAGI. V lost 2 bases to trimming and J lost 2 bases; unmatched junction nucleotides: 5. The CDR3 protein is CASSYPGTSGTYEQYF. The CDR3 DNA is TGTGCCAGCAGTTACCCCGGGACTAGCGGAACCTACGAGCAGTACTTC.

V gene TRBV13 combines with J gene TRBJ2-1, with a tentative D call TRBD1 (6 bases). Germline loops: CDR1 PRHDT, CDR2 FYEKMQ (reference sequence). V was pared by 5 bases and J by 8 bases, with 19 bases between. This CDR3 is 15 amino acids long. CDR3 protein: CASSVHRERIDEQFF. The DNA of the CDR3 is TGTGCCAGCAGCGTCCACAGGGAGAGGATTGATGAGCAGTTCTTC.

This clonotype was seen many times. The chain recombines TRBV29-1 with TRBJ2-1, with D unclear. Trimming cost V 0 bases and J 11 bases, with 5 bases left between them. CDR1 is SQVTM, CDR2 ANQGSEA, per germline. The CDR3 is made up of 10 amino acids. Here the CDR3 reads CSVEEAQQFF. The CDR3 DNA is TGCAGCGTTGAAGAAGCCCAGCAGTTCTTC.

To note about this clonotype: A much more abundant neighbour one base away suggests this may be a read error. The chain couples TRBV20-1 to TRBJ2-7; TRBD2 aligns across 8 bases. The CDR3 sequence is 15 residues long. Trimming at V came to 0 bases and at J to 7 bases, leaving 11 bases not matched to a gene. The germline CDR1 and CDR2 sequences are DFQATT and SNEGSKA (reference sequence). Here the CDR3 reads CSARDLALAVGEQYF. The CDR3 DNA reads TGCAGTGCTAGAGATCTCGCACTAGCGGTGGGTGAGCAGTACTTC.

This rearrangement joins TRBV6-6 to TRBJ2-5; tentative D call: TRBD1 (7 bases). The end of the DNA fits TRBJ2-7 better, so the J call may be wrong. The CDR3 sequence is 13 residues long. Germline loops: CDR1 MNHNY, CDR2 SVGAGI (reference sequence). The CDR3 spells CVNRLDRVYEQYF. In DNA, the CDR3 is TGTGTCAACAGACTAGACAGGGTCTACGAGCAGTACTTC.

A word on this clonotype: A much larger clone is a single base away; this may be a read error. The V call is TRBV6-2 or TRBV6-3, the J call TRBJ1-2; D ambiguous. Per the germline V gene, CDR1 is MNHEY and CDR2 is SVGEGT. The CDR3 runs to 13 residues. Between the trimmed V and J ends, which lost 7 bases and 3 bases, there was a span of 12 bases. Here the CDR3 reads CASNYQRDYGYTF. The CDR3 DNA sequence: TGTGCCAGCAACTATCAGCGTGACTATGGCTACACCTTC.